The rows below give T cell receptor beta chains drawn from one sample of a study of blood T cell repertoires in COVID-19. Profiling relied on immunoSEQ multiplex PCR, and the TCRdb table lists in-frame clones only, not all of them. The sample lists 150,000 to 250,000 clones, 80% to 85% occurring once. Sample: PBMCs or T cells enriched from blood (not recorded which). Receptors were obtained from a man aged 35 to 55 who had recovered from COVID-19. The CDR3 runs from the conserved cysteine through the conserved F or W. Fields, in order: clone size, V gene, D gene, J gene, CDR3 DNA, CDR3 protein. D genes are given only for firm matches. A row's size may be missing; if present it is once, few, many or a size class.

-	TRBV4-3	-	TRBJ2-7	TGCGCCAGCAGCCAAGACCGGCGGGCCTACGAGCAGTACTTC	CASSQDRRAYEQYF
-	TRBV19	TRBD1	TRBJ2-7	TGTGCCAGTAACCGGGACAGGGCCACCTACGAGCAGTACTTC	CASNRDRATYEQYF
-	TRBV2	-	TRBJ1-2	TGTGCCAGCAGTTTGGAGATAAACTATGGCTACACCTTC	CASSLEINYGYTF
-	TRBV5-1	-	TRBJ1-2	TGCGCCAGCAGCTTGGCTAGGAAGGTGACCTATGGCTACACCTTC	CASSLARKVTYGYTF
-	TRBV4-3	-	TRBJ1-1	TGCGCCAGCAGCCAAGATATGAGAGCTGAAGCTTTCTTT	CASSQDMRAEAFF
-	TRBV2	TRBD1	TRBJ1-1	TGTGCCAGCAGGACCGGGACAGGGGGGGTGAACACTGAAGCTTTCTTT	CASRTGTGGVNTEAFF
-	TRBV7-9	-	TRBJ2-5	TGTGCCAGCAGCATGCTAACAGGGTTGACGGAGACCCAGTACTTC	CASSMLTGLTETQYF
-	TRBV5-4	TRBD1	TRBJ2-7	TGTGCCAGCAGCGGACAGGGGGGGACATACGAGCAGTACTTC	CASSGQGGTYEQYF
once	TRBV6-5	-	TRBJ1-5	TGTGCCAGCAGCGTAAATAGCAATCAGCCCCAGCATTTT	CASSVNSNQPQHF
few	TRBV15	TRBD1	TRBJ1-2	TGTGCCACCAGCAGAGATACAACCGGGACAGGGGTAAATGGCTACACCTTC	CATSRDTTGTGVNGYTF
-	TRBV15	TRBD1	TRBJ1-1	TGTGCCACCAGCAGAGATTGGGACAGGGATAACACTGAAGCTTTCTTT	CATSRDWDRDNTEAFF
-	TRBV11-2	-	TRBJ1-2	TGTGCCAGCAGCTTAATTAGGGGGTCCTATGGCTACACCTTC	CASSLIRGSYGYTF
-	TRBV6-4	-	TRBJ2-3	TGTGCCAGCAGCCCTAATCCAGCAGGCGCAGATACGCAGTATTTT	CASSPNPAGADTQYF
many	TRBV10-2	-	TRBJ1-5	TGCGCCAGCAGTGAGGGCAGGGGTGGGCAGCCCCAGCATTTT	CASSEGRGGQPQHF
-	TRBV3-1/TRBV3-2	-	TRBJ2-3	TGTGCCAGCAGCCAAAACTCCGGGAGCACAGATACGCAGTATTTT	CASSQNSGSTDTQYF
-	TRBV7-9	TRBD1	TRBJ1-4	TGTGCCAGCAGCTGGGGACAGGGCGGTGAAAAACTGTTTTTT	CASSWGQGGEKLFF
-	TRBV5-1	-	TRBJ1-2	TGCGCCAGCATCCCTTTACCGACGGAGGATTATGGCTACACCTTC	CASIPLPTEDYGYTF
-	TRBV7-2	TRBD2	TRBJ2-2	TGTGCCAGCAGCTTAAACACCGGGGGGGCTACCGGGGAGCTGTTTTTT	CASSLNTGGATGELFF
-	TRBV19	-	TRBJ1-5	TGTGCCAGTAGTCCCGACAGAAGCAATCAGCCCCAGCATTTT	CASSPDRSNQPQHF
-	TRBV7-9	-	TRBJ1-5	TGTGCCAGCAGCCCCCTCCTCTTGATAGGCAATCAGCCCCAGCATTTT	CASSPLLLIGNQPQHF
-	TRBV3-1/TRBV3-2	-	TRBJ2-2	TGTGCCAGCAGCCAAGATAAGTGGGGCTACGGGGAGCTGTTTTTT	CASSQDKWGYGELFF
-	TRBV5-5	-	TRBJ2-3	TGTGCCAGCAGCTTGGACAGCGGCCAGCCCACAGATACGCAGTATTTT	CASSLDSGQPTDTQYF